This T cell receptor (beta chain) was identified during a study of technical replicates of blood from a handful of donors. Assay: immunoSEQ multiplex PCR; the TCRdb copy retains only in-frame clones and omits some. The sample records 56,000 or so clones, about 95% being singletons. With V trimmed by 6 bases and J by 5 bases, 10 bases remained unmatched. The CDR3 has 14 amino acids. Germline V gene sequence: CDR1 GTSNPN, CDR2 SVGIG (reference sequence). The chain combines TRBV30 with TRBJ2-3; 8 nucleotides align to TRBD1. Sequencing used PBMCs. This sequence originates from a human donor in good health. Some clones in this sample may be carry-over from other donors' samples. The chain's CDR3 is CACLRQGAVDTQYF. The CDR3 nucleotides read TGTGCCTGCCTTCGGCAGGGGGCCGTAGATACGCAGTATTTT.